This entry is about one TCR beta chain. The antigen remains undetermined. V was cut by 0 bases and J by 3 bases, with 13 bases left in between. CDR1 is SGHDT, CDR2 YYEEEE, per germline. The CDR3 runs to 16 residues. Unrecorded immune exposures were likely, despite nominal health at sampling. These data come from a study of cytomegalovirus exposure and HLA in healthy donors. Study results and limitations: Exclusion applied to some V segments, including TRBV6-2 and TRBV6-3, as they were indistinguishable. Later on, a genetic analysis was performed. It linked a missense variant in DCLRE1C with V- and J-gene trimming of TCR beta. The availability of immune exposure information extended only to CMV serostatus.

The PCR ran on 60 Vbeta and 13 Jbeta primers. Only in-frame clones appear in the TCRdb table, and some are missing; sequencing was by immunoSEQ multiplex PCR. Recorded here are over 50,000 clones; the top ten clones represent approximately 9%. The clonotype originates from a man aged 50 to 59 in good health and CMV-seropositive. The sequenced sample consisted of PBMCs. This sequence joins TRBV5-6 and TRBJ1-5, with D tentatively TRBD1 (5 bases). The CDR3 spells CASSLGGTRTNQPQHF. The DNA of the CDR3 is TGTGCCAGCAGCTTGGGGGGCACCAGGACCAATCAGCCCCAGCATTTT.